This T cell receptor beta chain derives from a study of blood T cell repertoires in COVID-19. Germline V CDR1 and CDR2: SGHAT, FQNNGV. V dropped 8 bases and J dropped 2; count of bases not matched to a gene: 10. The CDR3 has 16 amino acids. Clones were read by immunoSEQ multiplex PCR, and TCRdb kept only the in-frame ones, dropping some. Of over 250,000 clones detected, around 87% appear once; the ten largest clones hold about 1.6%. This sequence originates from a woman in her 40s who had recovered from COVID-19. The chain carries TRBV11-2 and TRBJ2-2; 8 positions agree with TRBD2. The sequenced material came from peripheral blood. The CDR3 DNA reads as TGTGCCAGCCTCCAATCGGGGGGGGTTAACACCGGGGAGCTGTTTTTT. This encodes CASLQSGGVNTGELFF. The variable domain in full, completed from reference TRBV11-2 and TRBJ2-2, reads EAGVAQSPRYKIIEKRQSVAFWCNPISGHATLYWYQQILGQGPKLLIQFQNNGVVDDSQLPKDRFSAERLKGVDSTLKIQPAKLEDSAVYLCASLQSGGVNTGELFFGEGSRLTVL.